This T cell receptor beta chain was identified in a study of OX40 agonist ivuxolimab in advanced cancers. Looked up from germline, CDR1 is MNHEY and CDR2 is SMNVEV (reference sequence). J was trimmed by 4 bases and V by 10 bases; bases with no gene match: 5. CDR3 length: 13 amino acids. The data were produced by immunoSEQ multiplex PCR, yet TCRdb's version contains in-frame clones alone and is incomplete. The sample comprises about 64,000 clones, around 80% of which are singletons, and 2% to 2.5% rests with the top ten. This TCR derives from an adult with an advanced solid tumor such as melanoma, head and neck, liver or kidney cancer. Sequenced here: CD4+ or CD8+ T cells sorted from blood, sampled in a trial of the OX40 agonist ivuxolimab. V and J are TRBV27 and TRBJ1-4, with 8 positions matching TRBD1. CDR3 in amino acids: CAIPGQDNEKLFF. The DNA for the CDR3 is TGTGCCATCCCGGGACAGGATAATGAAAAACTGTTTTTT.